The next 5 T cell receptor beta chains were all read from a single sample in a study of blood T cells in healthy people across ages. For the second PCR, which ran for about 6 to 11 cycles, a sample-barcoded 5' primer and a J-beta primer mix were used. TCRdb re-derived calls from the 5' RACE reads in MiXCR, one entry per CDR3 protein. The sample shows some 760,000 distinct CDR3 sequences, 25% of them seen only once. These data also formed part of another study, on T cells of mothers and their children.

The sequenced sample was blood. Receptor source: a boy between 5 and 17 years old in good health.

This clonotype was observed a few times. The chain links TRBV28 to TRBJ2-1; 11 positions match TRBD1. The V gene's germline CDR1 is MDHEN and CDR2 SYDVKM. J was trimmed by 8 bases and V by 8 bases; bases with no gene match: 8. The CDR3 sequence is 14 residues long. CDR3 sequence: CASERTGGFDEQFF. CDR3 nucleotides: TGTGCCAGCGAACGGACAGGGGGCTTCGATGAGCAGTTCTTC.

The chain combines TRBV6-2 or TRBV6-3 with TRBJ1-6, with no clear D. Trimming took 6 bases from V and 4 from J, leaving 13 bases between them. CDR3 length: 15 amino acids. Germline assignment: CDR1 MNHEY and CDR2 SVGEGT. The DNA for the CDR3 is TGTGCCAGCAGCTTCCGACATCTATATAATTCACCCCTCCACTTT. Its translation: CASSFRHLYNSPLHF.

The chain links TRBV3-1 to TRBJ1-2; no clear D. Deletions cut 1 base from V and 8 bases from J, with 14 bases between. There are 14 residues in the CDR3. CDR1 is LGHDT and CDR2 is YNNKEL in the germline V gene (reference sequence). The CDR3 coding sequence is TGTGCCAGCAGCCAAGTTGGAACTCGGGAAGGCTACACCTTC. It encodes CASSQVGTREGYTF. The variable domain in full, completed from reference TRBV3-1 and TRBJ1-2, reads DTAVSQTPKYLVTQMGNDKSIKCEQNLGHDTMYWYKQDSKKFLKIMFSYNNKELIINETVPNRFSPKSPDKAHLNLHINSLELGDSAVYFCASSQVGTREGYTFGSGTRLTVV.

This clonotype was seen more than once but under ten times. This sequence joins TRBV2 and TRBJ2-6; 7 bases line up with TRBD1. Per the germline V gene, CDR1 is SNHLY and CDR2 is FYNNEI. V lost 7 bases to trimming and J lost 0 bases; unmatched junction nucleotides: 3. There are 15 residues in the CDR3. DNA for the CDR3: TGTGCCAGCATCAGACAGGGCTCTGGGGCCAACGTCCTGACTTTC. It is translated as CASIRQGSGANVLTF.

This chain links TRBV7-9 with TRBJ2-5; 12 bases fit TRBD2. Near its end, the DNA agrees better with TRBJ2-7, so the J call may be wrong. The CDR3 extends over 18 amino acids. Germline CDR1 SEHNR, CDR2 FQNEAQ (reference sequence). In DNA form, the CDR3 reads TGTGCCAGCAGCTTAGGCCTGGGACTAGCGGGTGGCTCCTACGAGCAGTACTTC. Translating it yields CASSLGLGLAGGSYEQYF.